This T cell receptor beta chain is from a study of radiation and T cells in renal cell carcinoma. The CDR3 sequence is 14 residues long. The germline gives CDR1 MNHEY, CDR2 SMNVEV (reference sequence). The V gene lost 6 bases and the J gene lost 8 bases, with 19 bases spanning the gap. Time point denoted: baseline pretreatment blood. Regarding treatment: 15 Gy SBRT to primary tumor, nephrectomy 4 weeks later. This table comes from immunoSEQ multiplex PCR, and its TCRdb copy is limited to in-frame clones, with some not included. Among 130,000 or so clones listed, 70% to 90% were seen once. This sequence joins TRBV27 and TRBJ1-2; D might be TRBD1 (6 bases). The origin of this receptor is a woman aged 45-60 years with renal cell carcinoma. Sequenced here: blood, sampled from a patient whose treatment included radiotherapy and nephrectomy. CDR3 bases: TGTGCCAGCAGAACGCGACAGGCTGTTAAAGGCTACACCTTC. Protein: CASRTRQAVKGYTF.